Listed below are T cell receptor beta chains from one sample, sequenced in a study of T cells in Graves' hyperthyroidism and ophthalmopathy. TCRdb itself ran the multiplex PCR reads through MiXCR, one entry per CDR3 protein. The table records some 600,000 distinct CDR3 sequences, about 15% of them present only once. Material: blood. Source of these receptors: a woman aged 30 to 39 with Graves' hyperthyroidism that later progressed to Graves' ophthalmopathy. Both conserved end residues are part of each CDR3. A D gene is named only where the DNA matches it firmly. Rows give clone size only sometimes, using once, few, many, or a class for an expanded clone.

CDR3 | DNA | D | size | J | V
CASSEGGARAFF | TGTGCCAGCAGTGAAGGAGGGGCGAGGGCTTTCTTT | - | many | TRBJ1-1 | TRBV6-1
CATGQGAQNSGNTIYF | TGTGCCACTGGACAGGGGGCGCAAAATTCTGGAAACACCATATATTTT | TRBD1 | many | TRBJ1-3 | TRBV19
CVSKPNGQAVSNQPQHF | TGTGTCAGCAAACCAAACGGACAGGCGGTTAGCAATCAGCCCCAGCATTTT | TRBD1 | - | TRBJ1-5 | TRBV27
CASSGTGHLENTIYF | TGTGCCAGCAGTGGGACGGGACACTTGGAAAACACCATATATTTT | - | - | TRBJ1-3 | TRBV6-1
CASSYGGGHDQETQYF | TGTGCCAGCAGTTACGGGGGAGGACACGACCAAGAGACCCAGTACTTC | - | many | TRBJ2-5 | TRBV6-5
CASSLVGGKETQYF | TGTGCCAGCAGTTTAGTGGGGGGCAAAGAGACCCAGTACTTC | - | many | TRBJ2-5 | TRBV28
CASSPRTQGETQYF | TGTGCCAGCTCACCAAGAACACAGGGGGAGACCCAGTACTTC | TRBD1 | - | TRBJ2-5 | TRBV18
CACSTGSFGLANRPQHF | TGTGCCTGTTCGACAGGGAGCTTCGGATTGGCCAATCGGCCCCAGCATTTT | TRBD1 | - | TRBJ1-5 | TRBV30
CASSLDRSQPQETQYF | TGTGCCAGCAGCTTAGATCGTAGCCAACCCCAAGAGACCCAGTACTTC | - | many | TRBJ2-5 | TRBV11-2
CASSRDSRHGYTF | TGTGCCAGCAGCCGGGACTCCAGACATGGCTACACCTTC | - | many | TRBJ1-2 | TRBV27
CASSHPVTGGLNTEAFF | TGTGCCAGCAGCCATCCGGTTACAGGGGGGTTGAACACTGAAGCTTTCTTT | TRBD1 | many | TRBJ1-1 | TRBV3-1
CAYQGATNEKLFF | TGTGCCTACCAGGGGGCAACTAATGAAAAACTGTTTTTT | TRBD1 | many | TRBJ1-4 | TRBV30
CATLNSYGYTF | TGTGCCACCTTGAACAGCTATGGCTACACCTTC | - | few | TRBJ1-2 | TRBV27
CASTLAGGTDTQYF | TGTGCCAGCACCCTAGCGGGGGGAACAGATACGCAGTATTTT | TRBD2 | many | TRBJ2-3 | TRBV27
CSAMTGPYEQYF | TGCAGCGCTATGACAGGGCCCTACGAGCAGTACTTC | TRBD1 | many | TRBJ2-7 | TRBV29-1
CASSLVGGNTEASF | TGTGCCAGCAGCTTAGTAGGGGGGAACACTGAAGCTTCCTTT | - | few | TRBJ1-1 | TRBV7-2
CASSSQTETGSGQYF | TGTGCCAGCAGCTCGCAGACCGAGACGGGGTCAGGGCAGTACTTC | - | - | TRBJ2-7 | TRBV11-2
CASSEIRERTQYF | TGTGCCAGCAGTGAAATACGCGAGCGGACCCAGTACTTC | - | - | TRBJ2-5 | TRBV2
CASSDGTGEETQYF | TGTGCCAGCAGTGACGGGACAGGGGAAGAGACCCAGTACTTC | TRBD1 | many | TRBJ2-5 | TRBV25-1
CASSVRDRDYEQYF | TGTGCCAGCAGTGTCCGGGACAGGGACTACGAGCAGTACTTC | TRBD1 | - | TRBJ2-7 | TRBV6-1
CSARDPRGSGTGELFF | TGCAGTGCTAGAGATCCAAGGGGCTCCGGCACCGGGGAGCTGTTTTTT | - | many | TRBJ2-2 | TRBV20-1
CASSITQPGQEYGYTF | TGTGCCAGCAGTATAACCCAACCGGGACAAGAATATGGCTACACCTTC | - | many | TRBJ1-2 | TRBV28
CATSDPSGGGPTVETQYF | TGTGCCACCAGTGACCCTTCGGGGGGGGGGCCCACGGTGGAGACCCAGTACTTC | TRBD2 | many | TRBJ2-5 | TRBV24-1
CASRRRAYEQYF | TGTGCCAGCCGTCGGCGGGCCTACGAGCAGTACTTC | - | few | TRBJ2-7 | TRBV28
CASSSDRVNYGYTF | TGTGCCAGCAGCTCTGACAGGGTTAACTATGGCTACACCTTC | TRBD1 | - | TRBJ1-2 | TRBV7-9
CASSLYWRDNSGANVLTF | TGTGCCAGCAGTTTATACTGGCGGGATAATTCTGGGGCCAACGTCCTGACTTTC | - | few | TRBJ2-6 | TRBV12-3/TRBV12-4
CASSLGPSNNEQFF | TGTGCCAGCAGCTTGGGCCCATCCAACAATGAGCAGTTCTTC | - | - | TRBJ2-1 | TRBV7-2
CASSFSFLVSASYNEQFF | TGTGCCAGCAGCTTTAGTTTCCTGGTCTCGGCGTCCTACAATGAGCAGTTCTTC | - | many | TRBJ2-1 | TRBV11-1
CASSLEVTGTQYF | TGCGCCAGCAGCTTGGAGGTGACTGGTACGCAGTATTTT | - | - | TRBJ2-3 | TRBV5-1
CASRDGTLNQNYGYIF | TGTGCCAGCAGAGACGGGACACTCAATCAAAACTATGGCTACATCTTC | - | many | TRBJ1-2 | TRBV28
CAWSGPDRGGNEQYF | TGTGCCTGGAGTGGCCCCGACAGGGGGGGAAACGAGCAGTACTTC | TRBD1 | - | TRBJ2-7 | TRBV30
CASSPTMVAGAFPPLYEQYF | TGTGCCAGCTCACCTACCATGGTGGCGGGAGCTTTTCCCCCCCTCTACGAGCAGTACTTC | TRBD2 | few | TRBJ2-7 | TRBV11-3
CACASTRVGEQYF | TGTGCCTGCGCATCCACCAGGGTTGGCGAGCAGTACTTC | - | - | TRBJ2-7 | TRBV30
CASSGRPGGGEPQHF | TGTGCCAGCAGTGGCCGCCCAGGGGGAGGTGAGCCCCAGCATTTT | TRBD1 | many | TRBJ1-5 | TRBV6-1
CASSQARRNTGELFF | TGTGCCAGCAGCCAAGCGAGACGAAACACCGGGGAGCTGTTTTTT | - | many | TRBJ2-2 | TRBV3-1
CASSRLLAGQETQYF | TGTGCCAGCAGCCGGCTCCTAGCGGGACAAGAGACCCAGTACTTC | TRBD2 | - | TRBJ2-5 | TRBV6-1
CASSAAGQNYEQYF | TGTGCCAGCAGTGCTGCGGGACAGAACTACGAGCAGTACTTC | - | - | TRBJ2-7 | TRBV27
CASKRGIGVHGYTF | TGTGCCAGCAAGAGGGGGATAGGGGTACATGGCTACACCTTC | - | many | TRBJ1-2 | TRBV2
CRSQGGGHYGYTF | TGCAGATCGCAGGGAGGGGGCCACTATGGCTACACCTTC | TRBD1 | few | TRBJ1-2 | TRBV20-1
CASSPTTSGTYGYTF | TGTGCCAGCAGTCCTACCACCTCGGGGACCTATGGCTACACCTTC | - | - | TRBJ1-2 | TRBV6-1
CASSFRTSGYNEQFF | TGTGCCAGCAGCTTCAGGACTAGCGGTTACAATGAGCAGTTCTTC | TRBD2 | many | TRBJ2-1 | TRBV7-2
CASSLFLAGTTDTQYF | TGTGCCAGCAGCTTGTTCCTAGCGGGAACCACAGATACGCAGTATTTT | TRBD2 | - | TRBJ2-3 | TRBV5-6
CASSSLTNEQFF | TGCGCCAGCAGCTCCCTCACCAATGAGCAGTTCTTC | - | - | TRBJ2-1 | TRBV5-1
CASSYLREGRDEQFF | TGTGCCAGCAGTTACCTGCGGGAAGGAAGAGATGAGCAGTTCTTC | - | many | TRBJ2-1 | TRBV6-5
CASSQGIDTQYF | TGTGCCAGCAGCCAAGGAATAGATACGCAGTATTTT | - | many | TRBJ2-3 | TRBV3-1
CASSYSGFANTGELFF | TGTGCCAGCAGTTACTCGGGGTTCGCGAACACCGGGGAGCTGTTTTTT | - | few | TRBJ2-2 | TRBV6-5
CSAVDGETQYF | TGCAGTGCTGTAGACGGAGAGACCCAGTACTTC | - | few | TRBJ2-5 | TRBV20-1
CASSGDLKWGGKTDTQSF | TGTGCCAGCAGCGGAGACCTAAAATGGGGGGGCAAGACAGATACGCAGTCTTTT | - | - | TRBJ2-3 | TRBV9
CASSLVHILANYEQYF | TGTGCCAGCAGTTTAGTACACATTTTGGCCAACTACGAGCAGTACTTC | - | many | TRBJ2-7 | TRBV6-1
CASSSTGENEKLFF | TGTGCCAGCAGTTCGACCGGGGAAAATGAAAAACTGTTTTTT | - | many | TRBJ1-4 | TRBV12-3/TRBV12-4
CASRNHNNEQFF | TGTGCCAGCAGAAATCATAACAATGAGCAGTTCTTC | - | many | TRBJ2-1 | TRBV11-3